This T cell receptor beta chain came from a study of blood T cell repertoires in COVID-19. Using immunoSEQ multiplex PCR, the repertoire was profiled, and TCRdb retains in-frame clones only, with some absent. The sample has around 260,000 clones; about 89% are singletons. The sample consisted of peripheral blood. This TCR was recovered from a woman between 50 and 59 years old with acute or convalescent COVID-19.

Here the CDR3 reads CASSFTGLAGGPPGEQYF. CDR3 DNA: TGTGCCAGCAGTTTCACTGGACTAGCGGGAGGGCCTCCGGGGGAGCAGTACTTC. The rearrangement uses TRBV27 and TRBJ2-7; 15 bases are shared with TRBD2. J was trimmed by 7 bases and V by 3 bases; bases with no gene match: 13. The CDR3 loop spans 18 amino acids. Germline CDR1 reads MNHEY; CDR2 reads SMNVEV (reference sequence).